This TCR beta chain originates from a study of blood T cell repertoires in COVID-19. The CDR3 consists of 11 residues. V lost 5 bases and J 8 bases, leaving 9 bases between the germline ends. Per the germline V gene, CDR1 is MDHEN and CDR2 is SYDVKM. Original processing methods: Amplification of reference gene primers was used by the study to estimate nucleated cell counts. TCRdb's copy holds only in-frame clones and misses some; the assay was immunoSEQ multiplex PCR. That table supplies the V and J calls and clone size; D and trimming were determined from the DNA. The sample shows 95,000 to 110,000 clones, under 90% of them seen only once.

The source is a human donor in a cohort sampled during active or convalescent COVID-19. The sequenced sample consisted of peripheral blood. The genes are TRBV28 and TRBJ1-2, with D perhaps TRBD1 (6 bases). The CDR3 sequence: CASSEGVGYTF. For the CDR3, the DNA is TGTGCCAGCAGTGAGGGGGTGGGCTACACCTTC.